This T cell receptor beta chain was identified during a study of blood T cell repertoires in COVID-19. On the study more broadly: Specimens from acute and convalescent COVID-19 originated in the United States, Italy and Spain. T cells, B-cell-depleted T cells, or PBMCs provided the cDNA or gDNA that served as material.

Trimming at V came to 3 bases and at J to 1 base, leaving 11 bases not matched to a gene. CDR1 is SGDLS and CDR2 is YYNGEE in the germline V gene. The CDR3 totals 17 residues. Authors' analysis steps: Scientists estimated how many nucleated cells there were by amplifying reference gene primers. This table comes from immunoSEQ multiplex PCR, and its TCRdb copy is limited to in-frame clones, with some not included. The D gene and trimming were derived from the DNA, and the V and J assignments and clone size from that table. In the table there are 15,000 to 20,000 clones, around 91% of which are singletons.

This TCR derives from a man aged 60 to 69 with active COVID-19. This sequence joins TRBV9 and TRBJ1-1; 8 bases fit TRBD1. The sequencing sample was made of peripheral blood. CDR3 amino acids: CASSAANRTGQNTEAFF. Here the CDR3 DNA reads TGTGCCAGCAGCGCCGCAAACAGGACAGGGCAGAACACTGAAGCTTTCTTT. The whole variable domain, filled in from reference TRBV9 and TRBJ1-1, reads DSGVTQTPKHLITATGQRVTLRCSPRSGDLSVYWYQQSLDQGLQFLIQYYNGEERAKGNILERFSAQQFPDLHSELNLSSLELGDSALYFCASSAANRTGQNTEAFFGQGTRLTVV.